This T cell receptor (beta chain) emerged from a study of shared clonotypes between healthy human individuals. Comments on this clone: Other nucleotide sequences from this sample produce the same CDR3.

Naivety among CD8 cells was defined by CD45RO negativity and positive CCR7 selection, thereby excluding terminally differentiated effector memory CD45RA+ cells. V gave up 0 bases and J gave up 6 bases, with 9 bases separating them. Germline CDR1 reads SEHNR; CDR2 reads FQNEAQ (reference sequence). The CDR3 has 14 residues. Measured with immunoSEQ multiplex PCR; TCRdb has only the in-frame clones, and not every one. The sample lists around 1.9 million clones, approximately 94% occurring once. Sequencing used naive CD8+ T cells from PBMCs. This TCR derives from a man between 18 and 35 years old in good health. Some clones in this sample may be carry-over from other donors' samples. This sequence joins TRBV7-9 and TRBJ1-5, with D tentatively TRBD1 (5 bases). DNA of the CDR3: TGTGCCAGCAGCTTAGCGTCAGGGAGTCAGCCCCAGCATTTT. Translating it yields CASSLASGSQPQHF.